The text below deals with one T cell receptor beta chain. The antigen remains unidentified. Unique-molecular-identifier-tagged TCR beta cDNA libraries were used. Yield was 500,000 or so cDNA molecules from 1 to 10 million T cells. TCRdb ran MiXCR on the PCR reads and lists one entry per CDR3 protein. Of 400,000 to 500,000 distinct CDR3 sequences in the sample, 35% to 45% were seen once. The data derive from a study of post-analysis software for immune sequencing data. The J segment lost 2 bases and the V segment lost 6 bases, leaving 5 bases of the junction unmatched. The CDR3 has 13 amino acids. CDR1 and CDR2 (germline): DFQATT, SNEGSKA (reference sequence). Overall study results and limits: There were about five TRBV segments more frequent in patients than controls, and TRBV5-6, TRBV5-1 and TRBV20-1 were among them.

The TCR was taken from a girl aged 2-10 years with multiple sclerosis. The chain combines TRBV20-1 with TRBJ2-7; TRBD2 aligns across 9 bases. What was sequenced was blood. CDR3 protein: CSASGRRAYEQYF. The CDR3 bases are TGCAGTGCCAGCGGGAGGAGGGCCTACGAGCAGTACTTC.